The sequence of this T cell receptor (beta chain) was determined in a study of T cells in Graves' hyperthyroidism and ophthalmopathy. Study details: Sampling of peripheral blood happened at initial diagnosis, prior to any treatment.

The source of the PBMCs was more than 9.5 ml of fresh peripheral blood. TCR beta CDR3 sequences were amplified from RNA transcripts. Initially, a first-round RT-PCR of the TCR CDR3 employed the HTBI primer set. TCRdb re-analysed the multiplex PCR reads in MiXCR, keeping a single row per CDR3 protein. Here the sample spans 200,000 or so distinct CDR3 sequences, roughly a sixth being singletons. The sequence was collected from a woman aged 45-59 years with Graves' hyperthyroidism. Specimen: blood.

CDR3 residues: CASSLLAENNEQFF. CDR3 in DNA: TGTGCCAGCAGCTTGTTAGCGGAAAACAATGAGCAGTTCTTC. The J gene is TRBJ2-1, the V gene TRBV7-6; maybe TRBD2 (6 bases). V lost 3 bases and J lost 5, with 11 bases in between. CDR1 SGHVS and CDR2 FNYEAQ come from the germline V gene. The CDR3 spans 14 residues.